These 30 T cell receptor beta chains came from one sample sequenced in a study of glioma-infiltrating T cells. Amplification of TCR alpha and beta CDR3 regions from RNA used iRepertoire nested multiplex PCR. Using its own MiXCR run on the multiplex PCR reads, TCRdb lists one record per CDR3 protein. The profile shows around 170,000 distinct CDR3 sequences, under 55% of them singletons. The sample consisted of glioma tissue, nonneoplastic brain tissue, or PBMCs (not recorded which). The receptors stem from a human donor with low-grade glioma or glioblastoma, undergoing nonglioma brain surgery, or in good health (not recorded which).

This clonotype appeared many times. The rearrangement uses TRBV28 and TRBJ1-2, with 7 bases fitting TRBD1. The CDR3 extends over 16 amino acids. Looked up from germline, CDR1 is MDHEN and CDR2 is SYDVKM. V lost 2 bases, J lost 2 bases, and 8 bases stayed unmatched. The CDR3 protein is CASSLAQGKPNYGYTF. In nucleotides, the CDR3 is TGTGCCAGCAGTTTAGCACAGGGGAAACCCAACTATGGCTACACCTTC.

This chain joins TRBV20-1 and TRBJ1-1; D gene uncertain. V dropped 0 bases and J dropped 11 bases, with 22 bases sitting between them. Germline lookup yields CDR1 DFQATT and CDR2 SNEGSKA (reference sequence). The CDR3 consists of 15 residues. The CDR3 sequence: CSARDRRGIDNEAFF. The CDR3 nucleotides are TGCAGTGCTAGAGATCGAAGAGGGATCGACAATGAGGCTTTCTTT.

The chain carries TRBV3-1 and TRBJ1-6; D remains ambiguous. Germline V gene lookup returns CDR1 LGHDT and CDR2 YNNKEL (reference sequence). The CDR3 runs 14 residues. V lost 4 bases and J 14 bases, leaving 18 bases between the germline ends. The CDR3: CASSREVDGRSLHF. In nucleotides, the CDR3 is TGTGCCAGCAGCCGGGAGGTAGACGGGCGCTCCCTCCACTTT.

The gene calls are TRBV2 and TRBJ2-1; 7 bases map to TRBD2. The germline V gene has CDR1 SNHLY and CDR2 FYNNEI. This CDR3 is 15 amino acids long. With V trimmed by 8 bases and J by 3 bases, 10 bases remained unmatched. CDR3 sequence reads: CASRRTSWGYNEQFF. The DNA for the CDR3 is TGTGCCAGCCGGCGGACTAGTTGGGGCTACAATGAGCAGTTCTTC.

Regarding this clonotype: This could be a read error, since a much larger clone is one nucleotide away. The J gene is TRBJ2-5, the V gene TRBV28; no definite D call. Looked up from germline, CDR1 is MDHEN and CDR2 is SYDVKM. V was clipped by 1 base and J by 5 bases, with 5 bases between them. This CDR3 has 12 residues. The CDR3 here is CASSLSLETQYF. The CDR3, as DNA: TGTGCCAGCAGTTTATCGCTGGAGACCCAGTACTTC.

Regarding this clonotype: A read error may be the cause here, since a much bigger clone is one base away. The chain joins TRBV20-1 to TRBJ2-7; 10 bases match TRBD2. Per germline, CDR1 DFQATT and CDR2 SNEGSKA (reference sequence). The CDR3 runs to 14 residues. J lost 7 bases, V lost 3 bases, and 9 bases had no gene match. The DNA of the CDR3 is TGCAGTGCTAGTCCAGCGGGAGGGCATAAAGAGCAGTACTTC. Its protein is CSASPAGGHKEQYF.

The chain links TRBV28 to TRBJ1-4; possible D gene TRBD1, 5 bases. Trimming shortened V by 8 bases and J by 7 bases, and 14 bases separated the two germline ends. The CDR3 extends over 13 amino acids. Germline loops: CDR1 MDHEN, CDR2 SYDVKM. CDR3 loop: CASEERGVEKLFF. CDR3 nucleotide sequence: TGTGCCAGCGAAGAAAGGGGAGTTGAAAAACTGTTTTTT.

The CDR3 here is CASSLGGVNTEAFF. In DNA, the CDR3 is TGCGCCAGCAGCCTGGGGGGGGTGAACACTGAAGCTTTCTTT. J is TRBJ1-1 and V is TRBV5-1; D may be TRBD1 (5 bases). V shed 4 bases and J shed 0 bases, with 10 bases lying between them. The CDR3 loop spans 14 amino acids. CDR1 and CDR2 (germline): SGHRS, YFSETQ.

The chain uses TRBV14 and TRBJ2-3; no clear D. The CDR3 is 16 amino acids. Trimming left V 0 bases short and J 6 bases short, with 16 bases between. Germline V gene lookup returns CDR1 SGHDN and CDR2 FVKESK. CDR3 DNA sequence: TGTGCCAGCAGCCAAGATTGGAAGGGCGTGCTGGATACGCAGTATTTT. It encodes CASSQDWKGVLDTQYF. Together with reference TRBV14 and TRBJ2-3, the CDR3 gives the full variable domain: EAGVTQFPSHSVIEKGQTVTLRCDPISGHDNLYWYRRVMGKEIKFLLHFVKESKQDESGMPNNRFLAERTGGTYSTLKVQPAELEDSGVYFCASSQDWKGVLDTQYFGPGTRLTVL.

V usage is TRBV27 and J usage is TRBJ1-1, with D perhaps matching TRBD1 (5 bases). Germline CDR1 MNHEY, CDR2 SMNVEV (reference sequence). The length of the CDR3 is 17 residues. The germline V and J ends were trimmed by 4 bases and 3 bases, with 21 bases remaining between them. The chain's CDR3 is CASSSKPPTAGYTEAFF. CDR3 sequence (DNA): TGTGCCAGCAGTTCTAAACCACCGACAGCCGGGTACACTGAAGCTTTCTTT.

Regarding this clonotype: A read error may explain this, as a much larger clone is one base away. The CDR3 sequence: CSTSETGSSGNTIYF. The CDR3 coding sequence is TGTTCCACCAGTGAAACAGGGTCCTCTGGAAACACCATATATTTT. V and J are TRBV24-1 and TRBJ1-3, with D perhaps matching TRBD1 (6 bases). The CDR3 has 15 amino acids. Germline V gene lookup returns CDR1 KGHDR and CDR2 SFDVKD.

The V call is TRBV5-8, the J call TRBJ1-2; possible D gene TRBD1, 6 bases. The germline gives CDR1 SGHTS, CDR2 YDEGEE. The CDR3 has 12 amino acids. The V gene lost 4 bases and the J gene lost 8 bases, with 12 bases spanning the gap. The CDR3 is CASSPRTEGYTF. The CDR3 DNA follows: TGTGCCAGCAGCCCTAGGACAGAGGGCTACACCTTC.

This clonotype has more than one count but fewer than ten. The rearrangement joins TRBV3-1 to TRBJ2-3; TRBD2 matches 7 bases. Germline assignment: CDR1 LGHDT and CDR2 YNNKEL (reference sequence). V shed 4 bases, J shed 5 bases, and the junction held 9 bases outside the gene matches. The CDR3 has 15 amino acids. The CDR3 loop is CASSLTAGDVDTQYF. CDR3 nucleotide sequence: TGTGCCAGCAGCCTTACCGCGGGGGACGTAGATACGCAGTATTTT.

The rearrangement links TRBV10-2 to TRBJ2-5; the D gene is possibly TRBD2 (5 bases). The V gene lost 10 bases and the J gene lost 5 bases, with 17 bases spanning the gap. CDR3 size: 13 residues. Germline V gene data show CDR1 as WSHSY and CDR2 as SAAADI. CDR3 in DNA: TGCGCCATCACGAGAGGGCCATGGGAGACCCAGTACTTC. It specifies CAITRGPWETQYF.

In its sample, this clonotype was seen many times. The rearrangement joins TRBV7-2 to TRBJ1-5; TRBD1 matches at 8 bases. This CDR3 is 14 amino acids long. J was trimmed by 6 bases and V by 5 bases; bases with no gene match: 6. CDR1 SGHTA and CDR2 FQGNSA come from the germline V gene. CDR3 in amino acids: CASSPDRVTQPQHF. In DNA, the CDR3 is TGTGCCAGCAGCCCGGACAGGGTTACTCAGCCCCAGCATTTT.

The chain joins TRBV20-1 to TRBJ2-5; 7 positions agree with TRBD2. The CDR3 runs to 15 residues. Germline lookup yields CDR1 DFQATT and CDR2 SNEGSKA (reference sequence). V was clipped by 5 bases and J by 2 bases; unmatched bases: 11. The CDR3 reads CSAPARTGRQETQYF. CDR3 bases: TGCAGTGCTCCAGCAAGGACCGGGAGGCAAGAGACCCAGTACTTC.

This clonotype was seen ten or more times. The chain joins TRBV28 to TRBJ2-5; 7 positions match TRBD2. Per germline, CDR1 MDHEN and CDR2 SYDVKM. The CDR3 consists of 15 residues. The V segment lost 0 bases and the J segment 1 base; nucleotides outside the gene matches: 2. The CDR3 sequence is CASSLWGGVQETQYF. The CDR3 DNA sequence: TGTGCCAGCAGTTTATGGGGGGGGGTCCAAGAGACCCAGTACTTC.

This chain joins TRBV5-1 and TRBJ2-5; a weak D match, TRBD1 (5 bases). V shed 3 bases and J shed 3 bases, with 12 bases lying between them. Germline-derived CDR1 and CDR2 are SGHRS and YFSETQ. The CDR3 runs to 14 residues. The CDR3 loop reads CASSSWGDKETQYF. The CDR3 nucleotides read TGCGCCAGCAGCTCGTGGGGCGACAAAGAGACCCAGTACTTC.

The gene calls are TRBV5-1 and TRBJ2-3; TRBD2 aligns across 8 bases. Germline-derived CDR1 and CDR2 are SGHRS and YFSETQ. V shed 9 bases and J 2 bases; nucleotides not matched to a gene: 11. The CDR3 is 15 amino acids. The CDR3 sequence is CAIKDEREFTDTQYF. DNA of the CDR3: TGCGCCATCAAGGATGAGCGGGAGTTCACAGATACGCAGTATTTT.

This clonotype appeared a few times. The CDR3 sequence is CASSLGTADTDTQYF. In nucleotides, the CDR3 is TGCGCCAGCAGCCTGGGGACAGCCGACACAGATACGCAGTATTTT. V and J are TRBV5-1 and TRBJ2-3, with TRBD1 matching over 7 bases. The junction had 7 bases not matched to a gene; V was cut back by 4 bases and J by 2 bases. The CDR3 runs 15 residues. Looked up from germline, CDR1 is SGHRS and CDR2 is YFSETQ. The whole variable domain, remainder taken from reference TRBV5-1 and TRBJ2-3, is KAGVTQTPRYLIKTRGQQVTLSCSPISGHRSVSWYQQTPGQGLQFLFEYFSETQRNKGNFPGRFSGRQFSNSRSEMNVSTLELGDSALYLCASSLGTADTDTQYFGPGTRLTVL.

Note on this clonotype: One junction end disagrees with the germline gene, perhaps due to a read error. The J gene is TRBJ2-3, the V gene TRBV28, with no clear D. CDR1 and CDR2 (germline): MDHEN, SYDVKM. The CDR3 runs to 14 residues. The CDR3 coding sequence is TGTGCCAGCAGTGTGGACCTACGCACAGATGCGCAGTATTTT. Encoded protein: CASSVDLRTDAQYF.

V gene TRBV19 combines with J gene TRBJ1-5; D gene ambiguous. The V gene's germline CDR1 is LNHDA and CDR2 SQIVND (reference sequence). The ends were cut back, 3 bases at V and 11 bases at J, with 20 bases in the middle. This CDR3 contains 15 residues. The CDR3 DNA follows: TGTGCCAGTAGTATTGGTGGCGGGAAAGGCCAGACCCAGCATTTT. Encoded protein: CASSIGGGKGQTQHF. Full variable domain (remainder filled in from reference TRBV19 and TRBJ1-5): DGGITQSPKYLFRKEGQNVTLSCEQNLNHDAMYWYRQDPGQGLRLIYYSQIVNDFQKGDIAEGYSVSREKKESFPLTVTSAQKNPTAFYLCASSIGGGKGQTQHFGDGTRLSIL.

The table lists this clonotype with many counts. CDR3 amino acids: CASSGHGEETQYF. CDR3 nucleotide sequence: TGTGCCAGCAGTGGACACGGTGAAGAGACCCAGTACTTC. The chain recombines TRBV6-1 with TRBJ2-5; D uncertain. Germline CDR1 is MNHNS and CDR2 is SASEGT. Trimming took off 4 bases at V and 3 bases at J, with 9 bases between the two ends. The CDR3 loop spans 13 amino acids.

This clonotype has just one count. This sequence joins TRBV20-1 and TRBJ2-1; perhaps TRBD2 as D (6 bases). Looked up from germline, CDR1 is DFQATT and CDR2 is SNEGSKA (reference sequence). V was pared by 3 bases and J by 3 bases, with 21 bases between. The CDR3 sequence is 17 residues long. CDR3 sequence reads: CSARGIAELSYYNEQFF. The CDR3, as DNA: TGCAGTGCTAGGGGAATAGCGGAGTTAAGCTACTACAATGAGCAGTTCTTC.

This clonotype showed up many times. The chain is built from TRBV15 and TRBJ1-4; D not resolved. V was trimmed by 0 bases and J by 5 bases, leaving 7 bases between them. The CDR3 contains 14 residues. The germline gives CDR1 LNHNV, CDR2 YYDKDF (reference sequence). The CDR3 sequence is CATSRDPRNEKLFF. CDR3 nucleotide sequence: TGTGCCACCAGCAGAGATCCCAGGAATGAAAAACTGTTTTTT.

Many counts were recorded for this clonotype. The chain couples TRBV2 to TRBJ2-7; D remains unclear. The CDR3 loop spans 13 amino acids. Trimming removed 1 base at V and 6 bases at J, with 10 bases between. CDR1 and CDR2 (germline): SNHLY, FYNNEI. The CDR3: CASSEVGIVEQYF. CDR3 coding DNA: TGTGCCAGCAGTGAAGTAGGCATCGTCGAGCAGTACTTC.

V is TRBV7-2 and J is TRBJ2-1; TRBD2 aligns across 9 bases. The CDR3 is 13 residues long. Germline-derived CDR1 and CDR2 are SGHTA and FQGNSA. V was clipped by 4 bases and J by 8 bases; unmatched bases: 3. The CDR3 coding sequence is TGTGCCAGCAGCTCTCTAGCGGGATATGAGCAGTTCTTC. It is translated as CASSSLAGYEQFF.

Only a few counts were recorded for this clonotype. The V and J genes are TRBV4-2 and TRBJ2-1; 16 bases map to TRBD2. V dropped 5 bases and J dropped 8; count of bases not matched to a gene: 12. CDR1 and CDR2 (germline): LGHNA, YNFKEQ. The CDR3 sequence is 18 residues long. CDR3 loop: CASSTRGLAGGGADEQFF. The CDR3 DNA reads TGTGCCAGCAGCACCCGGGGACTAGCGGGAGGGGGTGCGGATGAGCAGTTCTTC.

Regarding this clonotype: This sequence may be a read error, since a much larger clone differs from it by one base. The gene calls are TRBV18 and TRBJ1-5; D is unresolved. Germline V gene data show CDR1 as KGHSH and CDR2 as LQKENI. V lost 3 bases and J lost 6, with 12 bases in between. The CDR3 covers 14 residues. The CDR3 loop reads CASSPGVRSQPQHF. Written as DNA, the CDR3 is TGTGCCAGCTCACCTGGAGTCCGCAGTCAGCCCCAGCATTTT.

This clonotype was seen repeatedly, ten times or more. The chain combines TRBV29-1 with TRBJ2-3; D call uncertain. This CDR3 contains 11 residues. Between the trimmed V and J ends, which lost 0 bases and 6 bases, there was a span of 4 bases. The germline CDR1 and CDR2 sequences are SQVTM and ANQGSEA. The CDR3 is CSVEDRDTQYF. DNA of the CDR3: TGCAGCGTTGAAGATCGGGATACGCAGTATTTT.